A selection of T cell receptor beta chains follows, all from one sample in a study of Ad26.COV2.S vaccination and SARS-CoV-2 variants. Here immunoSEQ multiplex PCR was the method, and the copy in TCRdb shows in-frame clones only, minus some. The sample includes 440,000 or so clones, roughly 91% of them seen just once. Sequenced here: peripheral blood, sampled in a trial of Ad26.COV2.S vaccine versus placebo. These receptors all come from a person between 18 and 59 years old who received the Ad26.COV2.S COVID-19 vaccine or a placebo. CDR3s include the opening cysteine and the closing phenylalanine or tryptophan. The D gene is left open where the match is weak. Rows give clone size only sometimes, using once, few, many, or a class for an expanded clone.

.	TRBV28	.	TRBJ2-5	TGTGCCAGCAGTTCTCGTCTAGCCGGGTTGGAGACCCAGTACTTC	CASSSRLAGLETQYF
.	TRBV3-1/TRBV3-2	.	TRBJ2-3	TGTGCCAGCAGCCAAGGTCTGCGAGATACGCAGTATTTT	CASSQGLRDTQYF
.	TRBV3-1/TRBV3-2	.	TRBJ1-2	TGTGCCAGCAGCCAAAGTGCGGGCTACACCTTC	CASSQSAGYTF
.	TRBV10-3	TRBD2	TRBJ2-7	TGTGCCATCAGTGGCGGGAGTCCCACCTACGAGCAGTACTTC	CAISGGSPTYEQYF
.	TRBV14	.	TRBJ2-7	TGTGCCAGCAGCCAAGAGAGGACGGGGGTCCACGAGCAGTACTTC	CASSQERTGVHEQYF
.	TRBV6-5	TRBD1	TRBJ1-2	TGTGCCAGCAGTCTCCCGGGACAGGTCTATGGCTACACCTTC	CASSLPGQVYGYTF
.	TRBV7-9	TRBD2	TRBJ2-3	TGTGCCAGCAGCTTATTAGCGGGAGGAATCACAGATACGCAGTATTTT	CASSLLAGGITDTQYF
.	TRBV7-2	TRBD1	TRBJ1-2	TGTGCCAGCAGCTTAGTTGGGCAGGGGGTTAACTATGGCTACACCTTC	CASSLVGQGVNYGYTF
.	TRBV23-1	.	TRBJ2-7	TGCGCCAGCCCCCGAAAGCCCCTGCGTTGGTACGAGCAGTACTTC	CASPRKPLRWYEQYF
.	TRBV5-4	.	TRBJ2-7	TGTGCCAGCAGCTTGGCTTCGGGACTCCTGTCTTCCTACGAGCAGTACTTC	CASSLASGLLSSYEQYF
.	TRBV3-1/TRBV3-2	TRBD1	TRBJ1-1	TGTGCCAGCAGCACCCGGGACAGACTTGTGACTGAAGCTTTCTTT	CASSTRDRLVTEAFF
.	TRBV14	.	TRBJ2-1	TGTGCCAGCAGCCCCCTGGGCCGAAGCTCCTACAATGAGCAGTTCTTC	CASSPLGRSSYNEQFF
.	TRBV27	.	TRBJ2-1	TGTGCCAGCAGTGGGAGCAATGAGCAGTTCTTC	CASSGSNEQFF
.	TRBV13	.	TRBJ1-6	TGTGCCAGCGAGATCGCGGGGGCCGGTAATTCACCCCTCCACTTT	CASEIAGAGNSPLHF
.	TRBV25-1	TRBD2	TRBJ2-7	TGTGCCAGCAGTGAATTTCCGGGGGGGAACTCCTACGAGCAGTACTTC	CASSEFPGGNSYEQYF
.	TRBV9	TRBD2	TRBJ2-2	TGTGCCAGCAGCGTTACTAGCGGGAGGGCCACGTTCACCGGGGAGCTGTTTTTT	CASSVTSGRATFTGELFF
.	TRBV27	TRBD1	TRBJ2-3	TGTGCCAGCAGTTTAGGGACAGGGTTTTCCGATACGCAGTATTTT	CASSLGTGFSDTQYF
.	TRBV10-1	.	TRBJ1-2	TGCGCCAGCAGTGGGGGGGCAAGGGGCTACACCTTC	CASSGGARGYTF
.	TRBV7-2	.	TRBJ1-2	TGTGCCAGCCAGGGGTCTAACTATGGCTACACCTTC	CASQGSNYGYTF
.	TRBV2	TRBD2	TRBJ2-1	TGTGCCAGCAAACGAGGGACTAGCGGACCTCAGCTCGTCTACAATGAGCAGTTCTTC	CASKRGTSGPQLVYNEQFF
.	TRBV6-5	TRBD1	TRBJ1-2	TGTGCCAGCAGTTACACGACAGGGGGCGTCTATGGCTACACCTTC	CASSYTTGGVYGYTF
.	TRBV6-4	.	TRBJ2-5	TGTGCCAGCAGTGACTTTCCAGGACAGAGACGGACCCAGTACTTC	CASSDFPGQRRTQYF
once	TRBV5-1	TRBD2	TRBJ2-2	TGCGCCAGCAGCTTGGGGATCGCGGGAGGGAACACCGGGGAGCTGTTTTTT	CASSLGIAGGNTGELFF
.	TRBV7-2	.	TRBJ2-1	TGTGCCAGCAGCCTAGACTTAAGGGAGTTCTTC	CASSLDLREFF
.	TRBV28	TRBD2	TRBJ2-1	TGTGCCAGCAGTTTAACTAGCGCTGAGCAGTTCTTC	CASSLTSAEQFF
.	TRBV3-1/TRBV3-2	TRBD2	TRBJ2-7	TGTGCCAGCAGCCAAGAGGAGCCTAGCGGGCCACCCTACGAGCAGTACTTC	CASSQEEPSGPPYEQYF
.	TRBV27	TRBD2	TRBJ2-5	TGTGCCAGCCGGGGGGGACTCCGGGACCTGGGAGAGACCCAGTACTTC	CASRGGLRDLGETQYF
.	TRBV28	TRBD1	TRBJ1-1	TGTGCCAGCAGTCTCCGGACAGGGTACACTGAAGCTTTCTTT	CASSLRTGYTEAFF
.	TRBV28	.	TRBJ2-7	TGTGCCAGCTTTAGCCCGGGCTCCTACGAGCAGTACTTC	CASFSPGSYEQYF